Listed below are T cell receptor beta chains from one sample, sequenced in a study of cytomegalovirus exposure and HLA in healthy donors. Using immunoSEQ multiplex PCR, the repertoire was profiled, and TCRdb retains in-frame clones only, with some absent. This table holds fewer than 95,000 clones, 85% found once. The sample consisted of PBMCs. All receptors derive from a man between 35 and 55 years old in good health and CMV-seropositive. Both conserved end residues are part of each CDR3. The D gene is left open where the match is weak. Size is stated for part of the rows, as once, few or many counts, or as a class when the clone is expanded.

size,J,V,D,CDR3,DNA
few,TRBJ2-3,TRBV10-1,NA,CASSGRGDTQYF,TGCGCCAGCAGTGGAAGGGGCGATACGCAGTATTTT
NA,TRBJ2-7,TRBV11-2,NA,CASSLYPGVNNEQYF,TGTGCCAGCAGCTTATACCCAGGGGTTAACAACGAGCAGTACTTC
NA,TRBJ1-4,TRBV6-6,NA,CASRSGATNEKLFF,TGTGCCAGCAGATCGGGTGCAACTAATGAAAAACTGTTTTTT
NA,TRBJ1-1,TRBV6-5,NA,CASSSRTPKATEAFF,TGTGCCAGCAGTTCGCGGACACCCAAGGCCACTGAAGCTTTCTTT
NA,TRBJ2-7,TRBV7-5,NA,CARSFLGLAGAHEQYF,TGTGCCAGAAGCTTCTTAGGGCTAGCGGGAGCCCACGAGCAGTACTTC
NA,TRBJ2-4,TRBV14,TRBD2,CASSPSGSFIQYF,TGTGCCAGCAGCCCAAGCGGGAGTTTCATTCAGTACTTC
NA,TRBJ1-1,TRBV15,NA,CATSSRVNTEAFF,TGTGCCACCAGCAGCAGGGTAAACACTGAAGCTTTCTTT
NA,TRBJ1-5,TRBV19,TRBD1,CASKGGGQPQHF,TGTGCCAGTAAAGGGGGCGGTCAGCCCCAGCATTTT
NA,TRBJ1-1,TRBV4-1,NA,CASSQVVTGTTEAFF,TGCGCCAGCAGCCAAGTTGTTACAGGGACCACTGAAGCTTTCTTT
NA,TRBJ1-2,TRBV6-5,NA,CASSYDGRPAVYTF,TGTGCCAGCAGTTACGACGGGAGGCCGGCTGTCTACACCTTC
NA,TRBJ2-5,TRBV9,TRBD2,CASSVAAGGETQYF,TGTGCCAGCAGCGTAGCAGCGGGGGGAGAGACCCAGTACTTC
NA,TRBJ2-3,TRBV4-1,NA,CASSQRVPSTQYF,TGCGCCAGCAGCCAACGAGTGCCGTCTACGCAGTATTTT
NA,TRBJ2-4,TRBV28,NA,CASRTDFLAKNIQYF,TGTGCCAGCAGAACAGATTTCCTAGCCAAAAACATTCAGTACTTC
NA,TRBJ2-3,TRBV5-1,NA,CASSPPGLPSLNTQYF,TGCGCCAGCAGCCCGCCGGGTCTACCTTCTTTAAATACGCAGTATTTT
NA,TRBJ2-1,TRBV7-2,NA,CASSLYLSDEQFF,TGTGCCAGCAGCTTATATTTGTCCGATGAGCAGTTCTTC
NA,TRBJ2-3,TRBV5-6,NA,CASSLGTAGADTQYF,TGTGCCAGCAGCTTGGGGACAGCCGGCGCAGATACGCAGTATTTT
NA,TRBJ2-7,TRBV29-1,NA,CSVGDTLSYEQYF,TGCAGCGTTGGGGACACCCTATCCTACGAGCAGTACTTC
NA,TRBJ2-3,TRBV4-2,NA,CASSPRLDTDTQYF,TGTGCCAGCAGCCCCAGACTAGACACAGATACGCAGTATTTT
NA,TRBJ2-2,TRBV7-8,TRBD1,CASSTGVSGELFF,TGTGCCAGCAGTACAGGGGTATCCGGGGAGCTGTTTTTT
NA,TRBJ2-2,TRBV29-1,NA,CSALYGGFTGELFF,TGCAGCGCGCTCTACGGAGGTTTCACCGGGGAGCTGTTTTTT
once,TRBJ1-2,TRBV19,NA,CASRAGGLLNYGYTF,TGTGCCAGCAGGGCCGGTGGGCTCCTAAACTATGGCTACACCTTC
few,TRBJ2-5,TRBV9,TRBD2,CASSGTSGGEETQYF,TGTGCCAGCAGCGGAACTAGCGGGGGTGAAGAGACCCAGTACTTC